The 31 T cell receptor beta chains below all came from one sample that was sequenced in a study of control samples from healthy donors and cancer patients. This table comes from immunoSEQ multiplex PCR, and its TCRdb copy is limited to in-frame clones, with some not included. Found here are around 100,000 clones, more than 90% of them singletons; the top ten hold 3%. The sample was blood. The source of these receptors is a human donor in good health. The donor label of this sample is uncertain.

This chain joins TRBV28 and TRBJ2-7, with D possibly being TRBD1 (6 bases). CDR1 is MDHEN and CDR2 is SYDVKM in the germline V gene. V was cut by 2 bases and J by 4 bases, with 9 bases left in between. The CDR3 contains 13 residues. Here the CDR3 DNA reads TGTGCCAGCAGTTTACGTCAGGGGTACGAGCAGTACTTC. Its translation: CASSLRQGYEQYF.

The rearrangement uses TRBV11-2 and TRBJ2-2, with TRBD1 matching over 10 bases. This CDR3 spans 16 amino acids. Germline V gene data show CDR1 as SGHAT and CDR2 as FQNNGV. J lost 3 bases, V lost 5 bases, and 6 bases had no gene match. CDR3 protein: CASSRRQGAHTGELFF. CDR3 bases: TGTGCCAGCAGCCGCCGACAGGGGGCCCACACCGGGGAGCTGTTTTTT.

This chain connects TRBV5-1 to TRBJ2-1; 7 positions match TRBD2. Germline V CDR1 and CDR2: SGHRS, YFSETQ. J was trimmed by 1 base and V by 0 bases; bases with no gene match: 7. CDR3 length: 17 residues. CDR3 amino acids: CASSLVVSGSSYNEQFF. DNA for the CDR3: TGCGCCAGCAGCTTGGTAGTTAGCGGGTCTTCCTACAATGAGCAGTTCTTC.

This chain joins TRBV19 and TRBJ1-5; D is uncertain. Trimming took 0 bases from V and 2 from J, leaving 17 bases between them. This CDR3 region has 18 residues. CDR1 and CDR2 from the germline V gene are LNHDA and SQIVND (reference sequence). The CDR3 DNA is TGTGCCAGTAGTATAGACTTTATTCCGGGTGCAGGCAATCAGCCCCAGCATTTT. It encodes CASSIDFIPGAGNQPQHF.

The J gene is TRBJ1-5, the V gene TRBV19; the match to TRBD1 covers 8 bases. V gave up 5 bases and J gave up 3 bases; unmatched junction bases: 9. Looked up from germline, CDR1 is LNHDA and CDR2 is SQIVND (reference sequence). The length of the CDR3 is 16 residues. Here the CDR3 DNA reads TGTGCCAGTAGTGACAGGGGCGGGGGGGTCAATCAGCCCCAGCATTTT. This codes for CASSDRGGGVNQPQHF.

The CDR3 is CAISGTGPTAEAFF. The CDR3 DNA reads as TGTGCCATCAGCGGGACAGGCCCTACGGCTGAAGCTTTCTTT. V is TRBV10-3 and J is TRBJ1-1; 8 bases are shared with TRBD1. Per germline, CDR1 ENHRY and CDR2 SYGVKD. Losses at the gene ends were 6 bases for V and 6 bases for J; bases not matched to a gene: 9. The CDR3 is made up of 14 amino acids.

This chain joins TRBV14 and TRBJ1-1; D unclear. The length of the CDR3 is 15 residues. The V end was cut by 3 bases, the J end by 3 bases, with 14 bases between. Germline values: CDR1 SGHDN, CDR2 FVKESK. DNA of the CDR3: TGTGCCAGCAGCCACCTTACTGAACCGCACACTGAAGCTTTCTTT. Protein: CASSHLTEPHTEAFF.

The chain couples TRBV10-3 to TRBJ1-2, with D uncertain. The germline V and J ends were trimmed by 11 bases and 12 bases, with 13 bases remaining between them. Germline CDR1 ENHRY, CDR2 SYGVKD. The CDR3 sequence is 9 residues long. CDR3 loop: CASPIDDTF. The CDR3 nucleotides are TGTGCCTCCCCCATAGACGACACCTTC.

The chain links TRBV12-3 or TRBV12-4 to TRBJ2-1; D may be TRBD1 or TRBD2 (6 bases each). V gave up 3 bases and J gave up 8 bases, with 11 bases separating them. The CDR3 length is 13 residues. The chain's CDR3 is CASSFGGGDEQFF. The CDR3 DNA sequence: TGTGCCAGCAGTTTCGGGGGCGGCGATGAGCAGTTCTTC.

This chain links TRBV19 with TRBJ1-3, with a tentative D call TRBD1 (5 bases). The length of the CDR3 is 14 residues. Trimming removed 3 bases from V and 7 bases from J, with 13 bases in between. Germline CDR1 and CDR2: LNHDA and SQIVND (reference sequence). The DNA of the CDR3 is TGTGCCAGTAGTATTCCAGGGAGGTCCAACACCATATATTTT. Its protein product is CASSIPGRSNTIYF. The full variable domain, with the rest looked up from reference TRBV19 and TRBJ1-3, is DGGITQSPKYLFRKEGQNVTLSCEQNLNHDAMYWYRQDPGQGLRLIYYSQIVNDFQKGDIAEGYSVSREKKESFPLTVTSAQKNPTAFYLCASSIPGRSNTIYFGEGSWLTVV.

The chain recombines TRBV7-8 with TRBJ1-1; 9 bases align to TRBD1. The CDR3 totals 14 residues. The junction had 4 bases not matched to a gene; V was cut back by 5 bases and J by 3 bases. Looked up from germline, CDR1 is SGHVS and CDR2 is FQNEAQ. The CDR3 loop reads CASSPRDRDTEAFF. CDR3 nucleotide sequence: TGTGCCAGCAGCCCTCGGGACAGGGACACTGAAGCTTTCTTT.

This chain links TRBV6-6 with TRBJ1-3, with D possibly being TRBD1 (6 bases). The germline V gene has CDR1 MNHNY and CDR2 SVGAGI (reference sequence). The CDR3 sequence is 15 residues long. V dropped 6 bases and J dropped 6 bases, with 18 bases sitting between them. CDR3 region: CASSRGQGGLNTIYF. The CDR3, as DNA: TGTGCCAGCAGCCGCGGACAAGGGGGTTTAAACACCATATATTTT.

The chain has TRBV7-8 and TRBJ1-1, with D unresolved. The germline V gene encodes CDR1 SGHVS and CDR2 FQNEAQ. The ends were cut back, 1 base at V and 5 bases at J, with 14 bases in the middle. The CDR3 has 15 residues. The CDR3 sequence is CASSLDAGKRTEAFF. In DNA, the CDR3 is TGTGCCAGCAGCTTAGATGCGGGTAAAAGGACTGAAGCTTTCTTT.

This clone was detected once. The chain combines TRBV4-1 with TRBJ1-5; D call uncertain. From germline, CDR1 is MGHRA and CDR2 YSYEKL. The germline V and J ends were trimmed by 0 bases and 5 bases, with 11 bases remaining between them. This CDR3 region has 15 residues. CDR3 in DNA: TGCGCCAGCAGCCAAGAGGGAGGAGGTTATCAGCCCCAGCATTTT. It specifies CASSQEGGGYQPQHF.

The chain uses TRBV30 and TRBJ1-5; a possible D gene is TRBD1 (6 bases). V was cut by 1 base and J by 6 bases, with 10 bases left in between. Germline-derived CDR1 and CDR2 are GTSNPN and SVGIG (reference sequence). CDR3 length: 13 amino acids. CDR3 nucleotides: TGTGCCTGGAGTGCGGGGGCCGGTCAGCCCCAGCATTTT. Translation gives CAWSAGAGQPQHF. The whole variable domain, filled in from reference TRBV30 and TRBJ1-5, reads SQTIHQWPATLVQPVGSPLSLECTVEGTSNPNLYWYRQAAGRGLQLLFYSVGIGQISSEVPQNLSASRPQDRQFILSSKKLLLSDSGFYLCAWSAGAGQPQHFGDGTRLSIL.

This clone was observed a single time. The chain has TRBV7-2 and TRBJ2-1; 15 nucleotides align to TRBD2. This CDR3 is built from 16 residues. J was trimmed by 7 bases and V by 5 bases; bases with no gene match: 6. CDR1 is SGHTA and CDR2 is FQGNSA in the germline V gene. This CDR3 reads CASSARTSGGVNEQFF. The CDR3 DNA is TGTGCCAGCAGCGCCCGGACTAGCGGGGGGGTGAATGAGCAGTTCTTC.

The rearrangement joins TRBV7-8 to TRBJ1-1, with no clear D. The V end was cut by 5 bases, the J end by 9 bases, with 13 bases between. In germline, CDR1 is SGHVS, CDR2 FQNEAQ. The CDR3 spans 12 residues. CDR3 protein: CASSPSRRKAFF. The DNA of the CDR3 is TGTGCCAGCAGCCCGTCTCGTAGGAAAGCTTTCTTT.

This clone was counted a single time. V usage is TRBV3-1 (or the pseudogene TRBV3-2) and J usage is TRBJ1-5, with 7 bases fitting TRBD1. J gave up 5 bases and V 1 base, and 5 bases lay outside the gene matches. CDR1 and CDR2 (germline): LGHDT, YNNKEL (reference sequence). The CDR3 totals 15 residues. The DNA of the CDR3 is TGTGCCAGCAGCCAAGGGCAGGGGGGATATCAGCCCCAGCATTTT. This translates into CASSQGQGGYQPQHF.

V is TRBV12-3 or TRBV12-4 and J is TRBJ1-3; the D is unclear. V lost 6 bases and J lost 3, with 9 bases in between. CDR3 length: 13 residues. The chain's CDR3 is CASSPAGGNTIYF. The CDR3 DNA reads TGTGCCAGCAGCCCAGCGGGTGGAAACACCATATATTTT.

The genes are TRBV18 and TRBJ2-1; D may be TRBD1 (6 bases). The CDR3 is made up of 17 amino acids. Germline CDR1 is KGHSH and CDR2 is LQKENI. Trimming took 1 base from V and 0 from J, leaving 13 bases between them. CDR3 amino acids: CASSPRDRIPSYNEQFF. The CDR3 DNA reads TGTGCCAGCTCACCACGTGACAGGATACCCTCCTACAATGAGCAGTTCTTC. The full variable domain, completed using reference TRBV18 and TRBJ2-1, is NAGVMQNPRHLVRRRGQEARLRCSPMKGHSHVYWYRQLPEEGLKFMVYLQKENIIDESGMPKERFSAEFPKEGPSILRIQQVVRGDSAAYFCASSPRDRIPSYNEQFFGPGTRLTVL.

This chain links TRBV27 with TRBJ1-6; no definite D call. CDR1 is MNHEY, CDR2 SMNVEV, per germline (reference sequence). Trimming shortened V by 3 bases and J by 10 bases, and 13 bases separated the two germline ends. The CDR3 spans 14 residues. This CDR3 reads CASSFAARYSPLHF. The DNA of the CDR3 is TGTGCCAGCAGTTTTGCTGCTCGGTACTCACCCCTCCACTTT.

The chain links TRBV6-5 to TRBJ1-5; 8 bases map to TRBD1. Trimming at V came to 6 bases and at J to 1 base, leaving 5 bases not matched to a gene. The CDR3 has 15 residues. Germline V gene lookup returns CDR1 MNHEY and CDR2 SVGAGI. The CDR3 loop reads CASRLDRASNQPQHF. The DNA for the CDR3 is TGTGCCAGCAGACTGGACAGGGCGAGCAATCAGCCCCAGCATTTT.

The chain joins TRBV30 to TRBJ2-1; D is ambiguous. The CDR3 sequence is 13 residues long. CDR1 GTSNPN and CDR2 SVGIG come from the germline V gene (reference sequence). Trimming took off 5 bases at V and 3 bases at J, with 11 bases between the two ends. This CDR3 is CAWSGRYYNEQFF. The CDR3 nucleotides read TGTGCCTGGTCCGGACGGTACTACAATGAGCAGTTCTTC. Variable domain in full (rest from reference TRBV30 and TRBJ2-1): SQTIHQWPATLVQPVGSPLSLECTVEGTSNPNLYWYRQAAGRGLQLLFYSVGIGQISSEVPQNLSASRPQDRQFILSSKKLLLSDSGFYLCAWSGRYYNEQFFGPGTRLTVL.

This clone was seen a handful of times. The genes are TRBV11-2 and TRBJ1-2; D gene ambiguous. The germline V gene has CDR1 SGHAT and CDR2 FQNNGV. Trimming took off 4 bases at V and 0 bases at J, with 6 bases between the two ends. The CDR3 extends over 13 amino acids. CDR3 bases: TGTGCCAGCAGCTGGGCCACTAACTATGGCTACACCTTC. Translated: CASSWATNYGYTF.

The chain is built from TRBV6-5 and TRBJ1-2, with 9 bases lining up with TRBD1. V lost 0 bases to trimming and J lost 4 bases; unmatched junction nucleotides: 3. This CDR3 has 15 amino acids. CDR1 and CDR2 (germline): MNHEY, SVGAGI. CDR3 in amino acids: CASSYSKQGAYGYTF. CDR3 in DNA: TGTGCCAGCAGTTACTCGAAACAGGGGGCCTATGGCTACACCTTC.

This sequence joins TRBV6-5 and TRBJ1-1; 8 bases match TRBD1. CDR1 is MNHEY, CDR2 SVGAGI, per germline. The CDR3 consists of 14 residues. V trimming: 2 bases; J trimming: 5 bases; junction bases outside the gene matches: 4. In DNA form, the CDR3 reads TGTGCCAGCAGTTACCAGGGGGCGCGGACTGAAGCTTTCTTT. This translates into CASSYQGARTEAFF.

The chain employs TRBV4-2 and TRBJ2-1, with D perhaps matching TRBD1 or TRBD2 (5 bases each). The V gene lost 0 bases and the J gene lost 7 bases, with 13 bases spanning the gap. The germline gives CDR1 LGHNA, CDR2 YNFKEQ. The CDR3 runs 15 residues. DNA of the CDR3: TGTGCCAGCAGCCAAGATGGGGGTACCCAAAATGAGCAGTTCTTC. Translation: CASSQDGGTQNEQFF.

The count of this clone is one. The chain is built from TRBV4-3 and TRBJ1-6; the D gene is possibly TRBD1 (6 bases). This CDR3 comprises 17 residues. V dropped 0 bases and J dropped 4 bases, with 13 bases sitting between them. Germline V lookup: CDR1 LGHNA, CDR2 YSLEER. CDR3 in DNA: TGCGCCAGCAGCCAAGATCTAACCAGGGGATATAATTCACCCCTCCACTTT. Its translation: CASSQDLTRGYNSPLHF.

This clone was counted a single time. CDR3 coding DNA: TGTGCCACCAGCAGAGATCTGGATTATGGCTACACCTTC. Protein sequence: CATSRDLDYGYTF. This sequence joins TRBV15 and TRBJ1-2, with D uncertain. CDR3 size: 13 residues. Per the germline V gene, CDR1 is LNHNV and CDR2 is YYDKDF (reference sequence). V was pared by 0 bases and J by 5 bases, with 7 bases between.

The chain joins TRBV28 to TRBJ1-1; 7 nucleotides line up with TRBD1. CDR3 length equals 15 residues. With V trimmed by 5 bases and J by 4 bases, 10 bases remained unmatched. CDR1 and CDR2 from the germline V gene are MDHEN and SYDVKM. Written as DNA, the CDR3 is TGTGCCAGCAGTCTACCAGGGGGTGGAATCACTGAAGCTTTCTTT. This codes for CASSLPGGGITEAFF.

The chain couples TRBV5-1 to TRBJ2-3; no clear D gene. The CDR3 loop spans 14 amino acids. Trimming removed 1 base at V and 9 bases at J, with 15 bases between. Germline CDR1 SGHRS, CDR2 YFSETQ. The CDR3 sequence is CASSLHGWGRTQYF. CDR3 bases: TGCGCCAGCAGCTTGCATGGTTGGGGTAGGACGCAGTATTTT.